The 30 T cell receptor beta chains reported below all come from one sample, sequenced in a study of OX40 agonist ivuxolimab in advanced cancers. Libraries were prepared by immunoSEQ multiplex PCR; TCRdb keeps only in-frame clonotypes and omits some of them. The sample carries approximately 68,000 clones, roughly nine tenths recorded once. The sample here was CD4+ or CD8+ T cells sorted from blood, taken in a trial of the OX40 agonist ivuxolimab. The receptors were sampled from an adult with an advanced solid tumor such as melanoma, head and neck, liver or kidney cancer.

J is TRBJ2-7 and V is TRBV11-3; D call uncertain. Deletions cut 5 bases from V and 9 bases from J, with 26 bases between. The CDR3 is 16 amino acids. Germline V CDR1 and CDR2: SGHNT, YENEEA. CDR3 loop: CASSPLGKDGALGQYF. Written as DNA, the CDR3 is TGTGCCAGCAGCCCGCTGGGGAAGGACGGTGCGCTAGGGCAGTACTTC. The full variable domain, rest sourced from reference TRBV11-3 and TRBJ2-7, is EAGVVQSPRYKIIEKKQPVAFWCNPISGHNTLYWYLQNLGQGPELLIRYENEEAVDDSQLPKDRFSAERLKGVDSTLKIQPAELGDSAVYLCASSPLGKDGALGQYFGPGTRLTVT.

The rearrangement uses TRBV28 and TRBJ1-2, with a weak D call TRBD1 (5 bases). The germline gives CDR1 MDHEN, CDR2 SYDVKM. The CDR3 loop spans 15 amino acids. V shed 3 bases and J shed 7 bases, with 18 bases lying between them. This CDR3 is CASSFGQGQGSGYTF. As DNA, the CDR3 is TGTGCCAGCAGTTTTGGGCAGGGCCAAGGAAGTGGCTACACCTTC.

The chain joins TRBV10-1 to TRBJ2-1, with D possibly TRBD2 on 5 matching bases. Between the trimmed V and J ends, which lost 5 bases and 0 bases, there was a span of 8 bases. This CDR3 contains 14 residues. The germline gives CDR1 WNHNN, CDR2 SYGVQD (reference sequence). The chain's CDR3 is CASSSGSSYNEQFF. In nucleotides, the CDR3 is TGCGCCAGCAGTTCGGGGAGCTCCTACAATGAGCAGTTCTTC.

The chain couples TRBV7-2 to TRBJ1-1; 8 bases agree with TRBD1. Germline loops: CDR1 SGHTA, CDR2 FQGNSA. Germline trimming cut 5 bases from V and 1 base from J; bases unmatched to any gene: 6. This CDR3 region has 15 residues. In DNA form, the CDR3 reads TGTGCCAGCAGCCCCAGGACAGGGACGAACACTGAAGCTTTCTTT. It encodes CASSPRTGTNTEAFF.

Here the CDR3 DNA reads TGTGCCAGCAGCCCCAGGGGTGGCAGCGAGACCCAGTACTTC. This encodes CASSPRGGSETQYF. The J gene is TRBJ2-5, the V gene TRBV9; tentatively, D is TRBD1 (6 bases). V was shortened by 4 bases and J by 5 bases, with 15 bases between the two germline ends. The CDR3 spans 14 residues. From germline, CDR1 is SGDLS and CDR2 YYNGEE.

V usage is TRBV7-3 and J usage is TRBJ2-5; D gene uncertain. CDR1 SGHTA and CDR2 FQGTGA come from the germline V gene. The CDR3 extends over 13 amino acids. V was cut by 0 bases and J by 5 bases, with 7 bases left in between. The CDR3 spells CASSLTLLETQYF. In DNA, the CDR3 is TGTGCCAGCAGCTTAACCCTTTTGGAGACCCAGTACTTC.

This clone was counted a few times. V is TRBV4-2 and J is TRBJ2-3; D is uncertain. Per the germline V gene, CDR1 is LGHNA and CDR2 is YNFKEQ. CDR3 length: 14 amino acids. Between the trimmed V and J ends, which lost 1 base and 5 bases, there was a span of 10 bases. CDR3 in DNA: TGTGCCAGCAGCCAAGGGACGGCGGAAGATACGCAGTATTTT. This sequence encodes CASSQGTAEDTQYF.

The J gene is TRBJ2-2, the V gene TRBV6-6; TRBD2 agrees at 11 bases. Germline-derived CDR1 and CDR2 are MNHNY and SVGAGI (reference sequence). There are 16 residues in the CDR3. Trimming at V came to 6 bases and at J to 4 bases, leaving 7 bases not matched to a gene. CDR3 sequence (DNA): TGTGCCAGCAGACCAACCGGGACTAGCGGCACCGGGGAGCTGTTTTTT. This codes for CASRPTGTSGTGELFF.

The chain joins TRBV6-6 to TRBJ2-2; TRBD1 matches 7 bases. V shed 6 bases and J 3 bases; nucleotides not matched to a gene: 7. The CDR3 consists of 15 residues. Looked up from germline, CDR1 is MNHNY and CDR2 is SVGAGI (reference sequence). CDR3 sequence reads: CASSTTGLYTGELFF. The CDR3, as DNA: TGTGCCAGCAGCACGACAGGGTTGTACACCGGGGAGCTGTTTTTT.

The V gene is TRBV7-9, the J gene TRBJ2-1, with a tentative D call TRBD1 (6 bases). V gave up 5 bases and J gave up 0 bases, with 14 bases separating them. The CDR3 totals 16 residues. CDR1 is SEHNR, CDR2 FQNEAQ, per germline (reference sequence). In nucleotides, the CDR3 is TGTGCCAGCAGCCCCACAGGGCCGAGCTCCTACAATGAGCAGTTCTTC. Protein: CASSPTGPSSYNEQFF.

The chain uses TRBV5-1 and TRBJ1-4; 7 bases line up with TRBD1. V lost 2 bases, J lost 0 bases, and 1 base stayed unmatched. There are 15 residues in the CDR3. Per germline, CDR1 SGHRS and CDR2 YFSETQ. CDR3 DNA: TGCGCCAGCAGCTTAACAGGGGCAACTAATGAAAAACTGTTTTTT. Translation gives CASSLTGATNEKLFF.

The CDR3 loop reads CASRPDRQANYGYTF. The DNA for the CDR3 is TGTGCCAGCAGACCGGACAGACAAGCTAACTATGGCTACACCTTC. This chain connects TRBV2 to TRBJ1-2, with a possible D match to TRBD1 (6 bases). The germline V gene has CDR1 SNHLY and CDR2 FYNNEI. This CDR3 region has 15 residues. Trimming removed 6 bases at V and 0 bases at J, with 14 bases between.

This rearrangement joins TRBV7-2 to TRBJ2-7; D is possibly TRBD2 (7 bases). The CDR3 is 15 residues long. Germline assignment: CDR1 SGHTA and CDR2 FQGNSA. Trimming cost V 5 bases and J 1 base, with 15 bases left between them. The CDR3 loop reads CASSRGQGGSYEQYF. DNA for the CDR3: TGTGCCAGCAGCCGGGGGCAGGGAGGGTCCTACGAGCAGTACTTC.

The chain joins TRBV7-2 to TRBJ1-2; D not resolved. Trimming took off 0 bases at V and 4 bases at J, with 3 bases between the two ends. CDR1 is SGHTA and CDR2 is FQGNSA in the germline V gene. The CDR3 runs to 12 residues. In DNA form, the CDR3 reads TGTGCCAGCAGCTTAGCAGGCTATGGCTACACCTTC. This gives the protein CASSLAGYGYTF.

V and J are TRBV6-5 and TRBJ2-7; 11 bases agree with TRBD1. This CDR3 has 15 amino acids. J gave up 3 bases and V 6 bases, and 7 bases lay outside the gene matches. The V gene's germline CDR1 is MNHEY and CDR2 SVGAGI. CDR3 loop: CASREGQGGFYEQYF. The CDR3 DNA follows: TGTGCCAGCAGGGAGGGACAGGGGGGTTTCTACGAGCAGTACTTC.

The gene calls are TRBV9 and TRBJ2-7; D is undetermined. The CDR3 consists of 11 residues. Germline values: CDR1 SGDLS, CDR2 YYNGEE. V was clipped by 2 bases and J by 3 bases, with 3 bases between them. The CDR3, as DNA: TGTGCCAGCAGCGTCAACTACGAGCAGTACTTC. Its protein product is CASSVNYEQYF.

The chain uses TRBV11-2 and TRBJ1-1, with a possible D match to TRBD1 (6 bases). Deletions cut 0 bases from V and 5 bases from J, with 19 bases between. This CDR3 spans 17 amino acids. Germline CDR1 is SGHAT and CDR2 is FQNNGV. The CDR3 DNA sequence: TGTGCCAGCAGCTTAGAGGGCAGGGGAAGGTCTGGGACTGAAGCTTTCTTT. Translated, it gives CASSLEGRGRSGTEAFF.

This rearrangement joins TRBV5-1 to TRBJ1-1; a weak D match, TRBD1 (6 bases). The V gene lost 5 bases and the J gene lost 0 bases, with 11 bases spanning the gap. The germline V gene has CDR1 SGHRS and CDR2 YFSETQ. CDR3 size: 14 residues. CDR3 amino acids: CASRSGTMNTEAFF. The CDR3 region has the DNA TGCGCCAGCAGGTCCGGGACAATGAACACTGAAGCTTTCTTT.

The rearrangement links TRBV19 to TRBJ2-7; unclear D gene. The CDR3 consists of 12 residues. V was clipped by 1 base and J by 6 bases, with 7 bases between them. Germline CDR1 and CDR2: LNHDA and SQIVND (reference sequence). CDR3 sequence reads: CASSIVASEQYF. The CDR3 nucleotides read TGTGCCAGTAGTATAGTCGCCTCCGAGCAGTACTTC.

The chain uses TRBV27 and TRBJ2-3, with 8 bases aligning to TRBD1. The CDR3 length is 15 residues. The junction had 6 bases not matched to a gene; V was cut back by 4 bases and J by 3 bases. CDR1 and CDR2 (germline): MNHEY, SMNVEV (reference sequence). The CDR3 spells CASSSRQGWTDTQYF. The CDR3 DNA follows: TGTGCCAGCAGTTCCCGACAGGGGTGGACAGATACGCAGTATTTT.

This chain connects TRBV18 to TRBJ2-7; unclear D gene. Trimming took off 3 bases at V and 2 bases at J, with 11 bases between the two ends. The germline gives CDR1 KGHSH, CDR2 LQKENI. The CDR3 sequence is 14 residues long. The CDR3 loop reads CASSPPGFPYEQYF. CDR3 in DNA: TGTGCCAGCTCACCCCCGGGCTTCCCCTACGAGCAGTACTTC.

The sample holds one count of this clone. CDR3 sequence: CASSMDDGQETQYF. The DNA of the CDR3 is TGTGCCAGTAGTATGGACGACGGGCAAGAGACCCAGTACTTC. The rearrangement uses TRBV19 and TRBJ2-5; D remains unclear. Germline CDR1 and CDR2: LNHDA and SQIVND (reference sequence). V was cut by 3 bases and J by 2 bases, with 10 bases left in between. The CDR3 consists of 14 residues.

This chain uses TRBV9 with TRBJ2-1, with 7 bases matching TRBD2. J lost 3 bases, V lost 0 bases, and 9 bases had no gene match. The CDR3 has 17 amino acids. Germline V gives CDR1 SGDLS, CDR2 YYNGEE. The CDR3 sequence: CASSVEDGRGGYNEQFF. In DNA, the CDR3 is TGTGCCAGCAGCGTAGAAGATGGGAGGGGAGGCTACAATGAGCAGTTCTTC. The complete variable domain, with remaining parts taken from reference TRBV9 and TRBJ2-1, reads DSGVTQTPKHLITATGQRVTLRCSPRSGDLSVYWYQQSLDQGLQFLIQYYNGEERAKGNILERFSAQQFPDLHSELNLSSLELGDSALYFCASSVEDGRGGYNEQFFGPGTRLTVL.

This clone was detected only a few times. The rearrangement links TRBV30 to TRBJ1-2; no clear D gene. This CDR3 is built from 11 residues. Per germline, CDR1 GTSNPN and CDR2 SVGIG (reference sequence). The V and J ends lost 1 base and 5 bases respectively, with 5 bases between them. The CDR3 DNA reads TGTGCCTGGAGTGGAGCGTATGGCTACACCTTC. Residues: CAWSGAYGYTF.

V and J are TRBV10-3 and TRBJ2-7; 7 bases are shared with TRBD2. The CDR3 is 15 residues long. The V gene's germline CDR1 is ENHRY and CDR2 SYGVKD. The junction had 5 bases not matched to a gene; V was cut back by 3 bases and J by 0 bases. Here the CDR3 reads CAISDTSEFSYEQYF. CDR3 in DNA: TGTGCCATCAGTGACACTAGCGAGTTCTCCTACGAGCAGTACTTC.

The genes are TRBV6-6 and TRBJ1-3, with D possibly being TRBD1 (6 bases). The V and J ends lost 6 bases and 0 bases respectively, with 15 bases between them. Germline-derived CDR1 and CDR2 are MNHNY and SVGAGI (reference sequence). The CDR3 is 16 amino acids. In nucleotides, the CDR3 is TGTGCCAGCAGGCCATCGGGACAACACTCTGGAAACACCATATATTTT. Translated: CASRPSGQHSGNTIYF.

This CDR3 is CASSLAPAMNTEAFF. The CDR3 DNA follows: TGTGCCAGCAGCCTCGCGCCAGCCATGAACACTGAAGCTTTCTTT. The gene calls are TRBV5-4 and TRBJ1-1; no clear D. CDR1 is SGHNT, CDR2 YYREEE, per germline (reference sequence). CDR3 length: 15 residues. Deletions cut 4 bases from V and 0 bases from J, with 13 bases between.

The J gene is TRBJ2-5, the V gene TRBV2; D ambiguous. The CDR3 is 11 amino acids. From germline, CDR1 is SNHLY and CDR2 FYNNEI. Trimming shortened V by 7 bases and J by 2 bases, and 5 bases separated the two germline ends. The CDR3 reads CASITQETQYF. CDR3 sequence (DNA): TGTGCCAGCATCACGCAAGAGACCCAGTACTTC.

This clone was picked up one time. This chain joins TRBV6-5 and TRBJ2-5; possibly TRBD1 or TRBD2 for D (5 bases each). From germline, CDR1 is MNHEY and CDR2 SVGAGI. The CDR3 is 15 residues long. Trimming took 0 bases from V and 6 from J, leaving 14 bases between them. This CDR3 reads CASSYSPGAVKTQYF. The CDR3 region has the DNA TGTGCCAGCAGTTACTCCCCCGGGGCGGTTAAGACCCAGTACTTC.

The chain combines TRBV11-2 with TRBJ1-1, with 8 nucleotides matching TRBD1. The CDR3 runs 14 residues. Germline CDR1 SGHAT, CDR2 FQNNGV. The junction had 3 bases not matched to a gene; V was cut back by 6 bases and J by 0 bases. CDR3 sequence (DNA): TGTGCCAGCAGTTCAGGGGGCCTGAACACTGAAGCTTTCTTT. Translation gives CASSSGGLNTEAFF. Based on the CDR3 plus reference TRBV11-2 and TRBJ1-1, the full variable domain is EAGVAQSPRYKIIEKRQSVAFWCNPISGHATLYWYQQILGQGPKLLIQFQNNGVVDDSQLPKDRFSAERLKGVDSTLKIQPAKLEDSAVYLCASSSGGLNTEAFFGQGTRLTVV.